The entry below describes one T cell receptor (beta chain). This sample is drawn from a study of T-cell memory formation after mild COVID-19. TCRdb analysed the 5' RACE reads with MiXCR anew, one entry per CDR3 protein. The data hold a few hundred thousand distinct CDR3 sequences, with around 21% observed a single time. Germline assignment: CDR1 ENHRY and CDR2 SYGVKD. V was clipped by 10 bases and J by 0 bases, with 12 bases between them. There are 13 residues in the CDR3. Sequencing input: PBMCs or a T cell subset sorted from them (not recorded which). V usage is TRBV10-3 and J usage is TRBJ1-1; no firm D call. The sequence derives from an adult woman who had mild COVID-19 (a few samples of this study predate the infection). Cell type and time point are not known. The CDR3 DNA follows: TGTGCCACCCAAGTAGAGATGAACACTGAAGCTTTCTTT. This translates into CATQVEMNTEAFF.